Listed below are T cell receptor beta chains from one sample, sequenced in a study of shared clonotypes between healthy human individuals. Produced via immunoSEQ multiplex PCR; TCRdb's table is partial and in-frame only. In the table there are 2 million to 2.5 million clones, roughly 91% of which are singletons. Sequencing was performed on naive CD8+ T cells from PBMCs. The receptors derive from a man between 18 and 35 years old in good health. Some clones in this sample may be carry-over from other donors' samples. Both conserved end residues are part of each CDR3. Each record gives: clone size, V gene, CDR3 protein. Expanded clones get a size class; other rows say once, few or many, or leave the size out.

>few|TRBV11-2
CASSLQGTTEAFF
>-|TRBV5-6
CASSRQDGRYEQYF
>-|TRBV5-1
CASSPAGGFGLADTQYF
>-|TRBV6-1
CAIGASGSGNEQYF
>-|TRBV9
CASSVSTGEQYF
>once|TRBV5-1
CASSLEVGANTGELFF
>-|TRBV27
CASSFQGRARTYEQYF
>-|TRBV28
CASSSRESGTDTQYF
>-|TRBV15
CATSSTRLNTEAFF
>-|TRBV27
CASRRQGRTDTQYF
>once|TRBV19
CASSINSRQGRMNTEAFF